There are many counts of the clone carrying this T cell receptor (beta chain). Its antigen remains unidentified. The sample is drawn from a study of blood T cells in healthy people across ages. The CDR3 consists of 16 residues. Trimming removed 0 bases from V and 3 bases from J, with 14 bases in between. In germline, CDR1 is LGHNA, CDR2 YSLEER. Caucasian individuals from Russia who were healthy and aged roughly 6 to 95 acted as donors. PBMCs were isolated at a quantity of at least 6.5 million per sample. A J-beta primer mix and a sample-barcoded 5' primer were used in a second PCR of about 7 to 11 cycles. CDR3-containing paired-end reads numbering at least 2.5 million came from each sample. TCRdb itself ran the 5' RACE reads through MiXCR, one entry per CDR3 protein. Altogether 600,000 or so distinct CDR3 sequences are present, less than 35% being singletons, with the ten largest covering less than 20%.

Study-level results: Diversity was higher, and naive CD4+ cells more numerous, in long-lived donors than in aged donors.

The TCR comes from an elderly woman in good health. The chain uses TRBV4-3 and TRBJ1-2; D unclear. Sample: blood. CDR3: CASSQDLIGSYYGYTF. In nucleotides, the CDR3 is TGCGCCAGCAGCCAAGATCTTATAGGGAGCTACTATGGCTACACCTTC.